The clone carrying this T cell receptor beta chain appeared a single time. Its specificity is unknown. The data originate from a study of cytomegalovirus exposure and HLA in healthy donors. Study as a whole: From 150 million to 200 million T cells, an earlier analysis saw 117 million unique TCR beta sequences.

Findings of the study overall: One cluster of highly shared sequence variants probably arose as a sequencing artifact.

Though probably carrying unrecorded immune exposures, donors were nominally healthy at sampling. PCR primers comprised 60 Vbeta and 13 Jbeta primers. Method: immunoSEQ multiplex PCR; TCRdb's copy keeps in-frame clones and lacks some. The table has around 200,000 clones, over 75% seen once. Germline loops: CDR1 SGHVS, CDR2 FQNEAQ. The junction had 13 bases not matched to a gene; V was cut back by 0 bases and J by 8 bases. The CDR3 extends over 17 amino acids. This TCR derives from a woman in her forties or fifties in good health and CMV-seropositive. The gene calls are TRBV7-8 and TRBJ2-1; 7 bases fit TRBD2. The sequenced material came from PBMCs. CDR3 DNA sequence: TGTGCCAGCAGCTTAGCGACGGGACTACGGTCGATGGATGAGCAGTTCTTC. As protein: CASSLATGLRSMDEQFF.